This T cell receptor beta chain was captured in a study of identical twins. This clonotype was detected only a few times. TCRdb analysed the 5' RACE reads with MiXCR anew, one entry per CDR3 protein. The sample holds 400,000 to 550,000 distinct CDR3 sequences, about 20% seen once. V dropped 5 bases and J dropped 5 bases, with 16 bases sitting between them. Germline-derived CDR1 and CDR2 are DFQATT and SNEGSKA (reference sequence). The CDR3 sequence is 13 residues long. These same data were also listed under a study on T cells expressing NK-cell markers. Per that study: Just one sequenced donor of eight was HCMV-seronegative, while seven were seropositive. Five or six donors carried dominant NKG2C+ clonotypes that made up roughly 1.0-7.0% of their CD8+ T cells. Whether the expanded NKG2C+ T cell clones recognized HCMV remained unclear.

Sequenced sample: CD4+ T cells sorted from blood. The V call is TRBV20-1, the J call TRBJ2-7; tentatively, D is TRBD2 (5 bases). The sequence was obtained from a woman aged 18-35 years in good health. The CDR3 spells CSADPDNGDEQYF. CDR3 in DNA: TGCAGTGCTGACCCAGACAACGGGGACGAGCAGTACTTC.